This TCR beta chain was identified in a study of molecular identifiers for immune sequencing clone quantification. Ten or more counts support this clonotype. Its antigen is undetermined. For bulk TCR libraries, previously described methods and listed TCR primers were used. TCRdb analysed the PCR reads with MiXCR anew, one entry per CDR3 protein. The top ten clones hold 0.74% of a sample with around 300,000 distinct CDR3 sequences, 24% of them seen once. Germline V gene data show CDR1 as SQVTM and CDR2 as ANQGSEA. Trimming removed 0 bases at V and 4 bases at J, with 6 bases between. The CDR3 spans 13 residues. Study-wide points: Jurkat TCR RNA that was spiked in from one cell was reportedly detectable among one million naive cells. It was shown that clones above 20 RNA copies held over 97% of effector molecules, but under 1% in naive cells.

Using a CD8+CD4-CCR7+CD45RA+ phenotype, naive CD8 T cells were sorted. The chain couples TRBV29-1 to TRBJ1-4; no clear D. Sequenced input: naive CD8+ T cells from blood, with Jurkat cell RNA spiked in. Noted subset: FACS-sorted CD8+CD4-CCR7+CD45RA+ naive T cells. The clonotype comes from a human donor in good health. Some libraries in this study had Jurkat cell RNA spiked in. CDR3 coding DNA: TGCAGCGTTGAAGAGAGGGATAATGAAAAACTGTTTTTT. Translated, it gives CSVEERDNEKLFF.